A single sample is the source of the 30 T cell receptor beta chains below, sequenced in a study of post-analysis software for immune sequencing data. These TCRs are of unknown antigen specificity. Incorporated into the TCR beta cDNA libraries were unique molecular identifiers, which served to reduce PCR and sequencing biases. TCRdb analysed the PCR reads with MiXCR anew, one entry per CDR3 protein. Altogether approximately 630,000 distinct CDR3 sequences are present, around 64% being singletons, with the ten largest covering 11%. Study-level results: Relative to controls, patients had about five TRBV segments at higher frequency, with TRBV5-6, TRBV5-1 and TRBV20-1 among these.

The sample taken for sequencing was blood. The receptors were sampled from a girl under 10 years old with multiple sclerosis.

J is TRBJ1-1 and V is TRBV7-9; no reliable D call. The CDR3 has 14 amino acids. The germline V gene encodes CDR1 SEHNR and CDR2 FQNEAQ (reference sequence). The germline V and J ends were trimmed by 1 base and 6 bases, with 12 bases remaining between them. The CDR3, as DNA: TGTGCCAGCAGCTTAGACCCCCCACCTGCTGAAGCTTTCTTT. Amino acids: CASSLDPPPAEAFF.

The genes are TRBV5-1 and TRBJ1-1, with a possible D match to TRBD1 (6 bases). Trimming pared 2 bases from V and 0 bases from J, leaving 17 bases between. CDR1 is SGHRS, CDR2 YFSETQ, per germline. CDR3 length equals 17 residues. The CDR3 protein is CASSLRPGTLLNTEAFF. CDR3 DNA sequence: TGCGCCAGCAGCTTACGACCCGGGACATTATTGAACACTGAAGCTTTCTTT.

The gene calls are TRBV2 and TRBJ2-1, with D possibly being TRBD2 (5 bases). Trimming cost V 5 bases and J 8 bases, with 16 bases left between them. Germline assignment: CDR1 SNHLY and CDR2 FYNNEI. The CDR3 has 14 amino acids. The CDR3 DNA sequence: TGTGCCAGCAGTTTCGAGCGGTTCACGGATGAGCAGTTCTTC. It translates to CASSFERFTDEQFF. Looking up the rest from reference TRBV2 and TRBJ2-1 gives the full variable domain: EPEVTQTPSHQVTQMGQEVILRCVPISNHLYFYWYRQILGQKVEFLVSFYNNEISEKSEIFDDQFSVERPDGSNFTLKIRSTKLEDSAMYFCASSFERFTDEQFFGPGTRLTVL.

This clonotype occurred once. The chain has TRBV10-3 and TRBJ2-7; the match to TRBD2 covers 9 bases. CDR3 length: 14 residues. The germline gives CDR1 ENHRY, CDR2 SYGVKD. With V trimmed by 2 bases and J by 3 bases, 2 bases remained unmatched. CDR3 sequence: CAISESGGRYEQYF. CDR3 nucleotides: TGTGCCATCAGTGAGAGCGGGGGGCGCTACGAGCAGTACTTC.

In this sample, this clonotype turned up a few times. CDR3 DNA: TGTGCCAGCGCGGCAGTCTCCTACAATGAGCAGTTCTTC. It yields the protein CASAAVSYNEQFF. The V and J genes are TRBV2 and TRBJ2-1; unclear D gene. V was pared by 8 bases and J by 0 bases, with 8 bases between. There are 13 residues in the CDR3. Germline V gene sequence: CDR1 SNHLY, CDR2 FYNNEI.

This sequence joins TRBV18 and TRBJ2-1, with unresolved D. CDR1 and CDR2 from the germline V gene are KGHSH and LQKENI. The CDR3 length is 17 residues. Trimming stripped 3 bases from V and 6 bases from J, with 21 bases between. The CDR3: CASSPNRRPSLINEQFF. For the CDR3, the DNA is TGTGCCAGCTCACCGAACCGCCGTCCAAGTCTAATCAATGAGCAGTTCTTC. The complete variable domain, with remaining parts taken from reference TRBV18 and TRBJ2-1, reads NAGVMQNPRHLVRRRGQEARLRCSPMKGHSHVYWYRQLPEEGLKFMVYLQKENIIDESGMPKERFSAEFPKEGPSILRIQQVVRGDSAAYFCASSPNRRPSLINEQFFGPGTRLTVL.

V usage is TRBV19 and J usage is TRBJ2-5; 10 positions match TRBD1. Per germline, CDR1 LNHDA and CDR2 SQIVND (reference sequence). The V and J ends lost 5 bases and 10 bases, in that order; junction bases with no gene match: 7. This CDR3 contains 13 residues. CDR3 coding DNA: TGTGCCAGTAGTCCCGGGACAGGGGTTGGCCAGTACTTC. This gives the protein CASSPGTGVGQYF.

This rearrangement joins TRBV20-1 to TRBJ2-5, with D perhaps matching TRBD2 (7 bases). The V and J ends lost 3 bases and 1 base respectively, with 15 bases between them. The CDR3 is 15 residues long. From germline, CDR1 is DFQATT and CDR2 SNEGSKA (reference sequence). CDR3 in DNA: TGCAGTGCTAGTGTCGGACTAGGGGGCCAAGAGACCCAGTACTTC. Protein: CSASVGLGGQETQYF.

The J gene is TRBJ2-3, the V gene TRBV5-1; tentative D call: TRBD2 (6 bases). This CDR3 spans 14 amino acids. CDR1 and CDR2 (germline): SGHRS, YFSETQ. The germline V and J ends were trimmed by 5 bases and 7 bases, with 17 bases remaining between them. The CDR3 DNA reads TGCGCCAGCAGTGACGGGAGCGGATGGAATACGCAGTATTTT. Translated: CASSDGSGWNTQYF.

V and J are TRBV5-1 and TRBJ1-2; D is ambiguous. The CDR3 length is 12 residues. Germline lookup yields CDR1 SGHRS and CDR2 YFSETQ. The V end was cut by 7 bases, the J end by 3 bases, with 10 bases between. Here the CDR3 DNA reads TGCGCCAGCTATAGACCAGACTATGGCTACACCTTC. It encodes CASYRPDYGYTF.

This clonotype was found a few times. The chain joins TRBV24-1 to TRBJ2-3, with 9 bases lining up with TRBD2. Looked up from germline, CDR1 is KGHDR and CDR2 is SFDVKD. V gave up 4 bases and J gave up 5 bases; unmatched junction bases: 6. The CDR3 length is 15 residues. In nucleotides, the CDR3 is TGTGCCACCAGTGACGCGGGAGGGCCCGGAGATACGCAGTATTTT. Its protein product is CATSDAGGPGDTQYF.

The CDR3 sequence: CASSSPGLVYNEQFF. CDR3 bases: TGTGCCAGCAGTTCCCCGGGACTAGTCTACAATGAGCAGTTCTTC. The chain joins TRBV6-5 to TRBJ2-1; TRBD2 aligns across 8 bases. The CDR3 consists of 15 residues. Trimming at V came to 4 bases and at J to 3 bases, leaving 5 bases not matched to a gene. The germline V gene encodes CDR1 MNHEY and CDR2 SVGAGI.

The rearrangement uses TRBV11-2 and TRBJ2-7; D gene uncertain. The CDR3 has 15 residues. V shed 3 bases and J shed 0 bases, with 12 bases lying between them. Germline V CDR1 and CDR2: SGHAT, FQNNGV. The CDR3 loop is CASSFHSLSSYEQYF. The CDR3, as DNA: TGTGCCAGCAGCTTTCACTCCCTTAGCTCCTACGAGCAGTACTTC.

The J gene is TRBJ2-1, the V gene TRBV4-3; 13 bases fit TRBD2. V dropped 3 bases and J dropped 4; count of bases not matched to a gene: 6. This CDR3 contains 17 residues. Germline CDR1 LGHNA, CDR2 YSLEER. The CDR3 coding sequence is TGCGCCAGCAGCCAGCGACTAGCGGGGGGTTTTTACAATGAGCAGTTCTTC. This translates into CASSQRLAGGFYNEQFF.

CDR3 protein: CASSFDELAGGNEQFF. CDR3 DNA: TGTGCCAGCAGCTTTGATGAACTAGCGGGGGGGAATGAGCAGTTCTTC. The gene calls are TRBV7-2 and TRBJ2-1; 13 positions agree with TRBD2. This CDR3 comprises 16 residues. Germline V CDR1 and CDR2: SGHTA, FQGNSA. Trimming took 3 bases from V and 7 from J; bases not matched to a gene: 6.

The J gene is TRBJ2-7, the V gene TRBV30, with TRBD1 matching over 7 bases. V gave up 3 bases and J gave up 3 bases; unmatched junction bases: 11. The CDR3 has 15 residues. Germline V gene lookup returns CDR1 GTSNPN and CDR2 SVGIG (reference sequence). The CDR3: CAWSSTGVSLYEQYF. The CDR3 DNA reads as TGTGCCTGGAGCTCAACAGGGGTCTCCCTCTACGAGCAGTACTTC.

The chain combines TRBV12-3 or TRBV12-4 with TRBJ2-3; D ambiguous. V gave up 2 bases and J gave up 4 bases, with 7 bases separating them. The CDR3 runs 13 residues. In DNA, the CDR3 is TGTGCCAGCAGTTTATTGGCTGCAGATACGCAGTATTTT. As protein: CASSLLAADTQYF.

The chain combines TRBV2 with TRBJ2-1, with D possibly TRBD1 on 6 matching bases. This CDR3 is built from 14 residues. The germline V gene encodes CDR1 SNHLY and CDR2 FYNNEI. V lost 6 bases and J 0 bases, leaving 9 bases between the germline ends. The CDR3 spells CASRATGSYNEQFF. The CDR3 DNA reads TGTGCCAGCAGGGCGACAGGCTCCTACAATGAGCAGTTCTTC.

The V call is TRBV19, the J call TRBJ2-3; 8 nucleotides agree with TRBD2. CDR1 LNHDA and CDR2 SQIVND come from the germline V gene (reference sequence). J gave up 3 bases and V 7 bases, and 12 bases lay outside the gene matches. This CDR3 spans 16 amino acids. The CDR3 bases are TGTGCCAGTACCGGCGGTGGAGGGACTAGGACAGATACGCAGTATTTT. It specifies CASTGGGGTRTDTQYF.

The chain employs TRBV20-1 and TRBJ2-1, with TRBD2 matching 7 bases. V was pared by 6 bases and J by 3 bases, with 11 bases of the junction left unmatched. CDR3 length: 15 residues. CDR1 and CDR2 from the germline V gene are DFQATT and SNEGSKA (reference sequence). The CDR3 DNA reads TGCAGTGCCAGTGAACTAGCGAACCTCTACAATGAGCAGTTCTTC. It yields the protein CSASELANLYNEQFF.

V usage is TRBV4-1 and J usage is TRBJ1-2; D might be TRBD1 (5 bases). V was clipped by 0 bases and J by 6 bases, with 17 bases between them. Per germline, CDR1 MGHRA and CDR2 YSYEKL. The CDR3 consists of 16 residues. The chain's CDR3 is CASSQDRGVSWHGYTF. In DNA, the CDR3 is TGCGCCAGCAGCCAAGATCGGGGGGTAAGCTGGCATGGCTACACCTTC.

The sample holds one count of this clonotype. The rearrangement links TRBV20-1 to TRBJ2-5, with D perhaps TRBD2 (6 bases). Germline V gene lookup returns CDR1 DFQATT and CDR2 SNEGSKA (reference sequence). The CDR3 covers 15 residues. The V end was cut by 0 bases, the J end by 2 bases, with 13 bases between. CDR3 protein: CSARDLSDYQETQYF. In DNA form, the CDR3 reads TGCAGTGCTAGAGATCTATCGGACTATCAAGAGACCCAGTACTTC.

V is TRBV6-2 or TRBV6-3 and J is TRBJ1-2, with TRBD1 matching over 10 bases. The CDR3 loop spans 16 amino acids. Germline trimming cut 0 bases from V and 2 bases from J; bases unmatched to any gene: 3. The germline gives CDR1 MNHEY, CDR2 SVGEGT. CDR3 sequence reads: CASSYSPGQGNYGYTF. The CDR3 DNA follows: TGTGCCAGCAGTTACTCCCCGGGACAGGGGAACTATGGCTACACCTTC.

CDR3 in DNA: TGTGCCAGCAGTGCAGGGGGTTCCCATGGCTACACCTTC. Its translation: CASSAGGSHGYTF. The chain carries TRBV28 and TRBJ1-2, with 7 nucleotides matching TRBD1. Germline V gene data show CDR1 as MDHEN and CDR2 as SYDVKM. The CDR3 contains 13 residues. Trimming removed 5 bases from V and 6 bases from J; junction bases left unmatched: 6.

The CDR3 sequence: CSARDPGGAYEQYF. CDR3 DNA sequence: TGCAGTGCTAGAGATCCGGGGGGAGCCTACGAGCAGTACTTC. V and J are TRBV20-1 and TRBJ2-7; 7 bases are shared with TRBD2. This CDR3 region has 14 residues. Trimming took 0 bases from V and 2 from J; bases not matched to a gene: 4. CDR1 DFQATT and CDR2 SNEGSKA come from the germline V gene (reference sequence).

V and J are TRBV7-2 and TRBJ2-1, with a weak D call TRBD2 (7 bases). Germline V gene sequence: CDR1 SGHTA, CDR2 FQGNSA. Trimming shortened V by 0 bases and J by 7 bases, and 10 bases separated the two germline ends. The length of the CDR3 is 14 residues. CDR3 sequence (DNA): TGTGCCAGCAGCTTAGCGGGGGGGCCGAATGAGCAGTTCTTC. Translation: CASSLAGGPNEQFF.

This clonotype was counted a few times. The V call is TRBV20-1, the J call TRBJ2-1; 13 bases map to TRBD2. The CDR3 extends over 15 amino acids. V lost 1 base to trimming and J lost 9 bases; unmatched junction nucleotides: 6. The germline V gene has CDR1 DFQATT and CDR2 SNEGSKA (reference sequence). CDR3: CSARGTSGRVVEQFF. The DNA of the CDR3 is TGCAGTGCTAGAGGGACTAGCGGGAGAGTGGTTGAGCAGTTCTTC.

This CDR3 reads CASSSPTSGGLPRTDTQYF. The CDR3 region has the DNA TGTGCCAGCAGCTCACCGACTAGCGGGGGACTCCCTCGCACAGATACGCAGTATTTT. The chain combines TRBV7-2 with TRBJ2-3, with 12 bases lining up with TRBD2. The CDR3 runs to 19 residues. Germline lookup yields CDR1 SGHTA and CDR2 FQGNSA. Losses at the gene ends were 4 bases for V and 1 base for J; bases not matched to a gene: 12.

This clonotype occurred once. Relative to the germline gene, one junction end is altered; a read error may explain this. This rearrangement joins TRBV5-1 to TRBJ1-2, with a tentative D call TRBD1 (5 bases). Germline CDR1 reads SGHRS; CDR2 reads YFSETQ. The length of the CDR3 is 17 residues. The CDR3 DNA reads TGCGTCAGCAGCTTGGATTCGCAGGGCAGGAGAGAGGATGGCTACACCTTC. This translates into CVSSLDSQGRREDGYTF.

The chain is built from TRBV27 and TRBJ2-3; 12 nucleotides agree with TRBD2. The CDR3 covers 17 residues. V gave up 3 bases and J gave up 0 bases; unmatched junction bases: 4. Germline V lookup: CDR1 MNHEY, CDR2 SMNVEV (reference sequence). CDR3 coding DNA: TGTGCCAGCAGTTTCTCCGGACTAGCGGGGAGCACAGATACGCAGTATTTT. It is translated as CASSFSGLAGSTDTQYF.